This passage covers 16 T cell receptor beta chains from one sample sequenced in a study of T-cell reconstitution after alpha-beta-depleted transplantation in children. Unique molecular identifiers were used to barcode this TCRbeta library. TCRdb independently ran MiXCR on the PCR reads; one entry per CDR3 protein. This sample carries about 290,000 distinct CDR3 sequences, around 10% of them seen once, and the ten largest clones take approximately 7%. This specimen was PBMCs, taken before TCRalphabeta/CD19-depleted stem cell transplant. These receptors were obtained from a boy under two years old with acute myeloid leukemia, due to receive a stem cell transplant.

This clonotype was seen at least ten times. CDR3 coding DNA: TGCGCCAGCAGCCAGACTAGCGGGAGTGAGCAGTTCTTC. This codes for CASSQTSGSEQFF. The chain recombines TRBV4-3 with TRBJ2-1; TRBD2 matches 12 bases. Germline-derived CDR1 and CDR2 are LGHNA and YSLEER. The CDR3 contains 13 residues. The V gene end was trimmed by 3 bases and the J gene end by 9 bases; junction bases not matched to a gene: 0.

The chain has TRBV30 and TRBJ2-7, with D unresolved. The CDR3 length is 13 residues. Between the trimmed V and J ends, which lost 2 bases and 1 base, there was a span of 9 bases. The germline gives CDR1 GTSNPN, CDR2 SVGIG (reference sequence). CDR3 nucleotides: TGTGCCTGGAGTATGGGTGCTTCCTACGAGCAGTACTTC. Protein product: CAWSMGASYEQYF.

Concerning this clonotype: Possible read error: a much larger clone is one base away. The chain couples TRBV7-6 to TRBJ2-1; 7 bases fit TRBD1. Per the germline V gene, CDR1 is SGHVS and CDR2 is FNYEAQ. V was clipped by 3 bases and J by 5 bases; unmatched bases: 10. This CDR3 is 16 amino acids long. The DNA of the CDR3 is TGTGCCAGCAGCTTCTCTCCGGGACAGTTCAACAATGAGCAGTTCTTC. This gives the protein CASSFSPGQFNNEQFF.

Note on this clonotype: Relative to the germline gene, one junction end is altered; a read error may explain this. The chain recombines TRBV12-3 or TRBV12-4 with TRBJ2-5, with D possibly matching TRBD2 (5 bases). The CDR3 contains 11 residues. The CDR3 protein is CASSFGGPASF. In nucleotides, the CDR3 is TGTGCCAGCAGTTTCGGAGGACCCGCCAGCTTC.

This clonotype came up a few times. The CDR3 sequence: CASSFSGAGDAYNEQFF. The CDR3 nucleotides are TGTGCCAGCAGCTTCTCTGGAGCGGGAGATGCATACAATGAGCAGTTCTTC. The chain carries TRBV7-2 and TRBJ2-1, with TRBD2 identical over 8 bases. Germline CDR1 SGHTA, CDR2 FQGNSA. This CDR3 spans 17 amino acids. V shed 3 bases and J 4 bases; nucleotides not matched to a gene: 11.

This clonotype has ten or more counts. The V gene is TRBV7-3, the J gene TRBJ2-1, with D unresolved. Germline V gene lookup returns CDR1 SGHTA and CDR2 FQGTGA. CDR3 length: 13 amino acids. With 5 bases removed from V and 7 bases from J, the gap between germline ends came to 12 bases. The CDR3 DNA is TGTGCCAGCAGCCCTTTGGCCATAAATGAGCAGTTCTTC. It is translated as CASSPLAINEQFF.

In its sample, this clonotype was seen many times. CDR3: CASSFLPTNYGYTF. CDR3 in DNA: TGTGCCAGCAGTTTCCTCCCAACCAACTATGGCTACACCTTC. The gene calls are TRBV28 and TRBJ1-2; unclear D gene. The CDR3 consists of 14 residues. V was clipped by 3 bases and J by 2 bases, with 10 bases between them. From germline, CDR1 is MDHEN and CDR2 SYDVKM.

This clonotype came up many times. V gene TRBV4-3 combines with J gene TRBJ2-7; perhaps TRBD2 as D (6 bases). Trimming stripped 3 bases from V and 5 bases from J, with 14 bases between. Per the germline V gene, CDR1 is LGHNA and CDR2 is YSLEER. This CDR3 is 14 amino acids long. CDR3 protein: CASSQAYGGHEQYF. DNA of the CDR3: TGCGCCAGCAGCCAGGCTTACGGAGGGCACGAGCAGTACTTC.

At least ten counts were recorded for this clonotype. The V call is TRBV7-2, the J call TRBJ2-1; TRBD1 matches 7 bases. The ends lost 0 bases at V and 0 bases at J; junction bases unmatched: 8. This CDR3 is 18 amino acids long. Germline V CDR1 and CDR2: SGHTA, FQGNSA. CDR3 sequence: CASSLASGQEYSYNEQFF. The CDR3 coding sequence is TGTGCCAGCAGCTTAGCCTCCGGACAGGAATACTCCTACAATGAGCAGTTCTTC.

Comment on this clonotype: The junction departs from germline at one end; a sequencing error may be responsible. The chain couples TRBV6-5 to TRBJ2-7; TRBD1 might be the D (6 bases). The CDR3 extends over 13 amino acids. The germline CDR1 and CDR2 sequences are MNHEY and SVGAGI. CDR3 sequence reads: CANSFGQSYEQYF. As DNA, the CDR3 is TGTGCCAACAGTTTCGGACAGTCCTACGAGCAGTACTTC.

The sample holds many counts of this clonotype. The chain is built from TRBV7-2 and TRBJ2-7; D is perhaps TRBD2 (5 bases). V was cut by 9 bases and J by 0 bases, with 15 bases left in between. There are 14 residues in the CDR3. Per the germline V gene, CDR1 is SGHTA and CDR2 is FQGNSA. Here the CDR3 DNA reads TGTGCCAGTCAAGCGGTTCAGAGCTCCTACGAGCAGTACTTC. It yields the protein CASQAVQSSYEQYF. The complete variable domain, with remaining parts taken from reference TRBV7-2 and TRBJ2-7, reads GAGVSQSPSNKVTEKGKDVELRCDPISGHTALYWYRQSLGQGLEFLIYFQGNSAPDKSGLPSDRFSAERTGGSVSTLTIQRTQQEDSAVYLCASQAVQSSYEQYFGPGTRLTVT.

The chain links TRBV6-6 to TRBJ1-1, with D tentatively TRBD1 (6 bases). V was shortened by 0 bases and J by 1 base, with 15 bases between the two germline ends. The CDR3 consists of 17 residues. Germline V gives CDR1 MNHNY, CDR2 SVGAGI (reference sequence). The CDR3 sequence is CASSYSRGAGRNTEAFF. The CDR3 coding sequence is TGTGCCAGCAGTTACTCGAGGGGGGCGGGAAGGAACACTGAAGCTTTCTTT.

In its sample, this clonotype was seen many times. V is TRBV18 and J is TRBJ2-7; D gene ambiguous. The CDR3 length is 13 residues. Germline values: CDR1 KGHSH, CDR2 LQKENI. The V gene lost 6 bases and the J gene lost 6 bases, with 15 bases spanning the gap. CDR3 sequence reads: CASSPARSGEQYF. In nucleotides, the CDR3 is TGTGCCAGCTCCCCCGCTCGGTCAGGCGAGCAGTACTTC.

This clonotype was counted a few times. The chain joins TRBV6-5 to TRBJ1-4; D unresolved. The CDR3 spans 16 residues. V dropped 0 bases and J dropped 7 bases, with 15 bases sitting between them. CDR1 and CDR2 from the germline V gene are MNHEY and SVGAGI. The CDR3 region has the DNA TGTGCCAGCAGTTACTCGACGCGGCCCTGGCGTGAAAAACTGTTTTTT. Translation gives CASSYSTRPWREKLFF.

This clonotype was detected ten times or more. The rearrangement links TRBV11-3 to TRBJ2-1; D not resolved. The CDR3 runs to 13 residues. From germline, CDR1 is SGHNT and CDR2 YENEEA. Trimming took off 2 bases at V and 3 bases at J, with 5 bases between the two ends. CDR3 sequence: CASSLNNYNEQFF. The CDR3 DNA reads as TGTGCCAGCAGCTTAAACAACTACAATGAGCAGTTCTTC.

On this clonotype itself: This may arise from a read error, as a much more abundant clone is one base away. The chain carries TRBV6-1 and TRBJ1-4; 9 bases line up with TRBD1. There are 15 residues in the CDR3. CDR1 is MNHNS, CDR2 SASEGT, per germline. The J segment lost 10 bases and the V segment lost 6 bases, leaving 12 bases of the junction unmatched. CDR3 in DNA: TGTGCCAGCAGCGAACAGGGGGCGTGTGAGGTAAAACTGTTTTTT. Translation: CASSEQGACEVKLFF.